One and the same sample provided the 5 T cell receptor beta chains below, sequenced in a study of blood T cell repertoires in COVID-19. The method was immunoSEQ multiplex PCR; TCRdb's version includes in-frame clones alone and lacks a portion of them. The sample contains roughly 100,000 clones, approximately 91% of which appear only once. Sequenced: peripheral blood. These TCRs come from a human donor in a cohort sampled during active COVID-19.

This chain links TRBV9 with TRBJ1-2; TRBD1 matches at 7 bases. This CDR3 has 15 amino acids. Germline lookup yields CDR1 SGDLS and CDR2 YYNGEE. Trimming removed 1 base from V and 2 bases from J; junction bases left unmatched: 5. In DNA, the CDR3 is TGTGCCAGCAGCGTAATCCCAGGGGGAAACTATGGCTACACCTTC. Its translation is CASSVIPGGNYGYTF.

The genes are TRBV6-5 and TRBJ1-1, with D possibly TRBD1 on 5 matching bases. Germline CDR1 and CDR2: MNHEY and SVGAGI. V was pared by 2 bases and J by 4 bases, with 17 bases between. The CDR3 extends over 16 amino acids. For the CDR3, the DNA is TGTGCCAGCAGTTACGATTGGGCCAGGGTAGGCACTGAAGCTTTCTTT. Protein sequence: CASSYDWARVGTEAFF.

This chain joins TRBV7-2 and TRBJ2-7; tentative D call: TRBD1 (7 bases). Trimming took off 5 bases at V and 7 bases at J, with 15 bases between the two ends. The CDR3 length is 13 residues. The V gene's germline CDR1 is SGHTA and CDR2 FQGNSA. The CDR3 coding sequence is TGTGCCAGCAGCACCGAGACAGGGAGGGAGCAGTACTTC. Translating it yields CASSTETGREQYF.

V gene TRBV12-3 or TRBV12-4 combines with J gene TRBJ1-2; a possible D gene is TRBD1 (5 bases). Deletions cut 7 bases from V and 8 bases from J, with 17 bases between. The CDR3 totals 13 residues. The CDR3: CASTPVGGGGYTF. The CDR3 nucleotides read TGTGCCAGCACCCCGGTCGGGGGTGGCGGCTACACCTTC.

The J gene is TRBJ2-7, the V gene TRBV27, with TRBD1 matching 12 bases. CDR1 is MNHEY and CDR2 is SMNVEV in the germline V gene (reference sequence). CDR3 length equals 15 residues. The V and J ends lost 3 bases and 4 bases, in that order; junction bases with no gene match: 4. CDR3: CASSLGTGGSYEQYF. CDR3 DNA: TGTGCCAGCAGTTTGGGGACAGGGGGCTCATACGAGCAGTACTTC.